These 2 T cell receptor beta chains originate from one sample sequenced in a study of shared clonotypes between healthy human individuals. Sequencing used immunoSEQ multiplex PCR; TCRdb keeps in-frame clones, though not all of them. The repertoire holds 1 million to 1.2 million clones, with approximately 77% as singletons. Sequencing was done on a sample of memory CD4+ T cells from PBMCs. The subset denotes: CD45RA-negative fraction. The receptors here all came from a man between 18 and 29 years old in good health. Some clones in this sample may be carry-over from other donors' samples.

DNA for the CDR3: TGCGCCAGCAGCTTGGGGGCAGGGGGCTACACTGAAGCTTTCTTT. As protein: CASSLGAGGYTEAFF. V usage is TRBV5-1 and J usage is TRBJ1-1, with 8 bases identical to TRBD1. After removal of 0 bases from V and 3 bases from J, the junction contained 4 bases not matched to a gene. CDR3 length: 15 residues. CDR1 SGHRS and CDR2 YFSETQ come from the germline V gene.

The chain employs TRBV6-6 and TRBJ1-1, with TRBD1 as a possible D gene (6 bases). V was clipped by 5 bases and J by 2 bases, with 15 bases between them. The CDR3 totals 15 residues. The germline gives CDR1 MNHNY, CDR2 SVGAGI (reference sequence). The DNA of the CDR3 is TGTGCCAGCAGTACAGGGTGGACGGGAAACACTGAAGCTTTCTTT. Encoded protein: CASSTGWTGNTEAFF.